Shown below are 8 T cell receptor beta chains from a single sample sequenced in a study of shared T cell receptors in the human thymus. Only in-frame clones appear in the TCRdb table, and some are missing; sequencing was by immunoSEQ multiplex PCR. This sample has approximately 580,000 clones, with about 80% found just once. The data also belong to a second study, concerning human thymus T cells.

Sequencing was performed on thymocytes. The receptors shown here come from a boy under three years old with a congenital heart defect.

This chain links TRBV10-1 with TRBJ2-3; possibly TRBD1 for D (6 bases). V shed 8 bases and J shed 2 bases, with 11 bases lying between them. CDR3 length equals 13 residues. Germline V gene sequence: CDR1 WNHNN, CDR2 SYGVQD (reference sequence). The CDR3 spells CASQQGTTDTQYF. CDR3 sequence (DNA): TGCGCCAGCCAACAGGGTACCACAGATACGCAGTATTTT.

The V gene is TRBV11-2, the J gene TRBJ2-5; 13 bases are a match to TRBD2. Germline CDR1 and CDR2: SGHAT and FQNNGV. J lost 4 bases, V lost 1 base, and 9 bases had no gene match. CDR3 length: 18 residues. CDR3 residues: CASSLGGLAGERRETQYF. The CDR3, as DNA: TGTGCCAGCAGCTTAGGCGGACTAGCGGGAGAAAGACGAGAGACCCAGTACTTC. The full variable domain, completed using reference TRBV11-2 and TRBJ2-5, is EAGVAQSPRYKIIEKRQSVAFWCNPISGHATLYWYQQILGQGPKLLIQFQNNGVVDDSQLPKDRFSAERLKGVDSTLKIQPAKLEDSAVYLCASSLGGLAGERRETQYFGPGTRLLVL.

The V call is TRBV5-1, the J call TRBJ2-7; D is perhaps TRBD2 (5 bases). The CDR3 loop spans 14 amino acids. Trimming took off 0 bases at V and 5 bases at J, with 12 bases between the two ends. Germline lookup yields CDR1 SGHRS and CDR2 YFSETQ. The CDR3 spells CASSLVAAVDEQYF. CDR3 coding DNA: TGCGCCAGCAGCTTGGTGGCAGCGGTGGACGAGCAGTACTTC.

The chain carries TRBV29-1 and TRBJ1-1; a possible D gene is TRBD1 (5 bases). The CDR3 has 13 residues. The germline CDR1 and CDR2 sequences are SQVTM and ANQGSEA. V was shortened by 3 bases and J by 4 bases, with 12 bases between the two germline ends. The chain's CDR3 is CSVDQQGGTEAFF. The CDR3 DNA sequence: TGCAGCGTTGATCAGCAGGGAGGCACTGAAGCTTTCTTT.

The V and J genes are TRBV4-3 and TRBJ2-7, with D possibly matching TRBD1 (5 bases). Germline V CDR1 and CDR2: LGHNA, YSLEER. The germline V and J ends were trimmed by 0 bases and 2 bases, with 14 bases remaining between them. The CDR3 totals 16 residues. The CDR3 DNA reads as TGCGCCAGCAGCCAAGATCTTCCAGGGTCCCCCTACGAGCAGTACTTC. Residues: CASSQDLPGSPYEQYF.

This clone was seen a single time. Here the CDR3 DNA reads TGCAGTCTTGAGATTCACAATGAGCAGTTCTTC. It codes for CSLEIHNEQFF. The chain joins TRBV20-1 to TRBJ2-1; D not resolved. The length of the CDR3 is 11 residues. The V end lost 8 bases, the J end lost 5 bases, and 10 bases lay between the germline ends. CDR1 and CDR2 (germline): DFQATT, SNEGSKA (reference sequence).

The chain carries TRBV30 and TRBJ2-1, with 8 bases matching TRBD1. J lost 7 bases, V lost 0 bases, and 5 bases had no gene match. Per the germline V gene, CDR1 is GTSNPN and CDR2 is SVGIG (reference sequence). The length of the CDR3 is 14 residues. CDR3 nucleotides: TGTGCCTGGAGTGTGTTCAGGGGGCGGAATGAGCAGTTCTTC. Its protein is CAWSVFRGRNEQFF.

The gene calls are TRBV29-1 and TRBJ1-1; the D is unclear. Per germline, CDR1 SQVTM and CDR2 ANQGSEA. The CDR3 is 15 residues long. The V end lost 3 bases, the J end lost 4 bases, and 18 bases lay between the germline ends. CDR3: CSVELWSVSGTEAFF. CDR3 in DNA: TGCAGCGTTGAGCTCTGGTCAGTTTCGGGCACTGAAGCTTTCTTT.